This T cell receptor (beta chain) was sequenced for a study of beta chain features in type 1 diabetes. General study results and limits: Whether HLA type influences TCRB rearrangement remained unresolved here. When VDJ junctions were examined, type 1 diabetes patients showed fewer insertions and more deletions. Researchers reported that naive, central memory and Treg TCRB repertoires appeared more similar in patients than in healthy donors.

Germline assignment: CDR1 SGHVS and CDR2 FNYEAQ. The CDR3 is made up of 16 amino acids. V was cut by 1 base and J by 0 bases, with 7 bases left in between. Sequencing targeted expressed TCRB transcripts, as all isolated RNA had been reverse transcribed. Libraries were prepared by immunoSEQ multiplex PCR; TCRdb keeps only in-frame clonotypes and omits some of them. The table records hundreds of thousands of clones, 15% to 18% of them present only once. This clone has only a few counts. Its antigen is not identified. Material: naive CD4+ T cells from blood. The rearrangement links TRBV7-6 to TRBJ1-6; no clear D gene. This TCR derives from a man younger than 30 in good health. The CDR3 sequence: CASSLDSASYNSPLHF. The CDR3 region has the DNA TGTGCCAGCAGCTTAGACTCAGCCTCCTATAATTCACCCCTCCACTTT.